This T cell receptor (beta chain) originates from a study of long-term antiretroviral therapy in people with HIV. A word on this clone: Its antigen is as yet unknown.

V was cut by 6 bases and J by 8 bases, with 19 bases left in between. Germline lookup yields CDR1 SEHNR and CDR2 FQNEAQ (reference sequence). The CDR3 has 15 residues. Notes on the study in general: With ART, diversity went up but was still lower than in transplant donor controls. Across all time points, the repertoire was dominated by clones that expanded before ART. No data on ART adherence, viral resistance or therapy changes.

Samples were assayed with immunoSEQ v3.0 at survey level. Measured with immunoSEQ multiplex PCR; TCRdb has only the in-frame clones, and not every one. The sample carries approximately 32,000 clones, roughly 82% recorded once. Every single participant having HIV got treatment inside the United States. This sequence joins TRBV7-9 and TRBJ1-4; D perhaps matches TRBD1 (6 bases). Sample: unsorted PBMCs, taken 0.3 years after starting antiretroviral therapy. The sequence came from a man aged 18 to 29 with HIV. CDR3 sequence reads: CASRPPTGHQEKLFF. The CDR3, as DNA: TGTGCCAGCAGACCCCCTACGGGACATCAGGAAAAACTGTTTTTT. Together with reference TRBV7-9 and TRBJ1-4, the CDR3 gives the full variable domain: DTGVSQNPRHKITKRGQNVTFRCDPISEHNRLYWYRQTLGQGPEFLTYFQNEAQLEKSRLLSDRFSAERPKGSFSTLEIQRTEQGDSAMYLCASRPPTGHQEKLFFGSGTQLSVL.